This T cell receptor beta chain was captured by sequencing in a study of Ad26.COV2.S vaccination and SARS-CoV-2 variants. Study context: Each vaccinee took Ad26.COV2.S intramuscularly, once or twice 56 days apart.

Noted treatment: some 20 received Ad26.COV2.S at low or high dose, single or two shots; about 5 received placebo; per-sample allocation not given. Sampling took place 63 days after the first vaccine or placebo injection. As regards this clone: Its antigen is not known.

Germline V lookup: CDR1 LNHNV, CDR2 YYDKDF (reference sequence). CDR3 size: 15 residues. Between the trimmed V and J ends, which lost 0 bases and 9 bases, there was a span of 14 bases. Study outcomes and limitations: With respect to non-spike TCR breadth, vaccine and placebo recipients were similar. In vaccinated individuals, spike-specific CD8+ and CD4+ T cell responses reportedly displayed substantial breadth. Vaccinees displayed broader spike-specific TCR repertoires than placebo recipients.

Sequenced by immunoSEQ multiplex PCR; TCRdb stores in-frame clones only, minus some. The sample lists roughly 380,000 clones; roughly 90% were seen once. The sample was peripheral blood, taken in a trial of Ad26.COV2.S vaccine versus placebo. This chain connects TRBV15 to TRBJ2-2; unclear D gene. The TCR sequence derives from a person between 18 and 65 years old who received the Ad26.COV2.S COVID-19 vaccine or a placebo. CDR3 residues: CATSRDIAAGRELFF. CDR3 nucleotide sequence: TGTGCCACCAGCAGAGATATCGCAGCTGGAAGGGAGCTGTTTTTT.